This TCR beta chain was recorded in a study of metastatic and nonmetastatic thyroid tumors. Authors' methods: Clinicopathological groups supplied CDR3 differences that were used to build a distant-metastasis classifier for papillary thyroid cancer. TCRdb re-processed the PCR reads through MiXCR. The authors' filters were not applied to this entry. In the table there are about 21,000 clones, about 20% of which are singletons. None of the patients had undergone any treatment ahead of thyroid surgery. Sample: tumor tissue. This clonotype originated in a male donor with papillary thyroid cancer or a benign thyroid nodule (not recorded which). Some clones in this sample may be carry-over from other donors' samples.

The CDR3 is CASSSQTRGQGSPLHF. CDR3 coding DNA: TGCGCCAGCAGCTCCCAAACCAGGGGGCAGGGTTCACCCCTCCACTTT. This rearrangement joins TRBV5-1 to TRBJ1-6, with 8 bases aligning to TRBD1. The germline CDR1 and CDR2 sequences are SGHRS and YFSETQ. The CDR3 covers 16 residues. V gave up 3 bases and J gave up 9 bases; unmatched junction bases: 11.